This entry is about one TCR beta chain. These data originate in a study of cytomegalovirus exposure and HLA in healthy donors. TCRdb's table, derived via immunoSEQ multiplex PCR, lists solely in-frame clones and lacks some. The repertoire holds about 200,000 clones, about 81% seen once, with roughly 1.2% in the top ten. Germline lookup yields CDR1 MNHNS and CDR2 SASEGT. V shed 1 base and J 9 bases; nucleotides not matched to a gene: 5. This CDR3 comprises 15 residues. The receptor comes from a woman aged 30 to 39 in good health and CMV-seronegative. The chain couples TRBV6-1 to TRBJ2-2, with 10 bases aligning to TRBD2. The specimen was PBMCs. The CDR3 loop is CASSEEAGGHRELFF. CDR3 sequence (DNA): TGTGCCAGCAGTGAAGAAGCGGGGGGGCACCGGGAGCTGTTTTTT.